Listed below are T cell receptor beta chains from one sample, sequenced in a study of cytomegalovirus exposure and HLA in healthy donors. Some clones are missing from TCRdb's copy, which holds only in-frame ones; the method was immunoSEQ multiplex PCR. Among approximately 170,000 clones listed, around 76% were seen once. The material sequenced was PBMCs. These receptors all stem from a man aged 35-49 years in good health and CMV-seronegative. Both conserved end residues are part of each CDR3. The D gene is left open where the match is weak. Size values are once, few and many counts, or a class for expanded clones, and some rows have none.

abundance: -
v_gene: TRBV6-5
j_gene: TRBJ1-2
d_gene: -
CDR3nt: TGTGCCAGCAGTGCGACAGGTTCCGGCTACACCTTC
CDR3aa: CASSATGSGYTF

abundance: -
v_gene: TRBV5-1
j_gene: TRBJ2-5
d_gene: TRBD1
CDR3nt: TGCGCCAGTAAGACAGGGGTCGGGGAGACCCAGTACTTC
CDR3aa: CASKTGVGETQYF

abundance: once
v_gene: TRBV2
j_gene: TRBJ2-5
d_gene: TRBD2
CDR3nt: TGTGCCAGCAGTGGGACTAGCGGGAGTTGGCGAGAGACCCAGTACTTC
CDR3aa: CASSGTSGSWRETQYF

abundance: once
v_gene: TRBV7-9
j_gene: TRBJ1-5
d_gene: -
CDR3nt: TGTGCCAGCAGCTTACAAGGAGGGGGGGATCAGCCCCAGCATTTT
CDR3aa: CASSLQGGGDQPQHF

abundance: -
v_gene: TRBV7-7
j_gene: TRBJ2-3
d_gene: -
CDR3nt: TGTGCTAGCAGTTACTACCGGGAGACGACAGATACGCAGTATTTT
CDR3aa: CASSYYRETTDTQYF

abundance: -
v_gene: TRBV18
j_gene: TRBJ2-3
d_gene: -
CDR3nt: TGTGCCAGCTCACCTAGGACAGGCACAGATACGCAGTATTTT
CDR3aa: CASSPRTGTDTQYF

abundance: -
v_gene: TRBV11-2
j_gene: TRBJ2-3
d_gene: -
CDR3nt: TGTGCCAGCAGCTTAGATCCAGGGACAGATACGCAGTATTTT
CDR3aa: CASSLDPGTDTQYF

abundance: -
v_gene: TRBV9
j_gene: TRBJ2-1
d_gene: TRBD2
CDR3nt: TGTGCCAGCAGCGTAGCCTCAACTAGCGGGTCCTACAATGAGCAGTTCTTC
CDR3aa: CASSVASTSGSYNEQFF

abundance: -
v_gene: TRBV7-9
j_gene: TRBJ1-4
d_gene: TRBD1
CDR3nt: TGTGCCAGCAGCATTAGGGGGGACAGGATGGAAAAACTGTTTTTT
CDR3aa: CASSIRGDRMEKLFF

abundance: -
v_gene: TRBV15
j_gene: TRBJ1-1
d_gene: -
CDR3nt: TGTGCCACCAGCAGAGATCCTTCGGGGTCAGCTTTCTTT
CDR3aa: CATSRDPSGSAFF

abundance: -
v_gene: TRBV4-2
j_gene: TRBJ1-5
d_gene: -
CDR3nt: TGTGCCAGCAGCCAGGACTTATATAGCAATCAGCCCCAGCATTTT
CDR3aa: CASSQDLYSNQPQHF

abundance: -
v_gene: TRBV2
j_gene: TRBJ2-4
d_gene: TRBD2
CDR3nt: TGTGCCAGCACAAGGCTCCCTCTAGCGGGAGTTAACATTCAGTACTTC
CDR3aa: CASTRLPLAGVNIQYF

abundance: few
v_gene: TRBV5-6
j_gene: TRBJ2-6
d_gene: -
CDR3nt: TGTGCCAGCAACCCCACCGTCGTGGCCGGGGCCAACGTCCTGACTTTC
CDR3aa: CASNPTVVAGANVLTF

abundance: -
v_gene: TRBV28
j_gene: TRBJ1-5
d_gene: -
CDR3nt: TGTGCCAGCAGTCCCCTGGACAGTTTGGGCAATCAGCCCCAGCATTTT
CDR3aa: CASSPLDSLGNQPQHF

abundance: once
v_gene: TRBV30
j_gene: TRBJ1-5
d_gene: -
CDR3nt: TGTGCCTGGAGCTCGGGGGTGGGCAATCAGCCCCAGCATTTT
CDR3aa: CAWSSGVGNQPQHF

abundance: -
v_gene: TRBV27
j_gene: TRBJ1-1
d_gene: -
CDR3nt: TGTGCCAGCAGAGGCGATGCAGGCAACACTGAAGCTTTCTTT
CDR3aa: CASRGDAGNTEAFF

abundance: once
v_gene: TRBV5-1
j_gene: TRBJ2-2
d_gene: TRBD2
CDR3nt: TGCGCCAGCAGCTTCCTAGCGGGAAGTACCGGGGAGCTGTTTTTT
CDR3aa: CASSFLAGSTGELFF

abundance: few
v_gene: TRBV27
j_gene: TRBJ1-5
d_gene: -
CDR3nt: TGTGCCAGCAGTTTCTTGGGCTCCGTGGTAGGTCAGCCCCAGCATTTT
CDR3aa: CASSFLGSVVGQPQHF

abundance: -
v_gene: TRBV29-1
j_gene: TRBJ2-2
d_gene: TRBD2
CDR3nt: TGCAGCGTTGAAGATCCCCTTTCTAGCGGGACGAACACCGGGGAGCTGTTTTTT
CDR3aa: CSVEDPLSSGTNTGELFF

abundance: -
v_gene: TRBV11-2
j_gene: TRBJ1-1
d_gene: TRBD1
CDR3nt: TGTGCCAGCAGCACCGGGACAGGGGGCCGGTGGGGGAACACTGAAGCTTTCTTT
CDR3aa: CASSTGTGGRWGNTEAFF

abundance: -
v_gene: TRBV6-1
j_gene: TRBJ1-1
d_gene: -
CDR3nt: TGTGCCAGCAGTCCCAGGAACACTGAAGCTTTCTTT
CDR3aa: CASSPRNTEAFF

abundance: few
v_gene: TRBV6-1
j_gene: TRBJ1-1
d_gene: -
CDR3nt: TGTGCCAGCAGTTTAGCGGGGGGGAACACTGAAGCTTTCTTT
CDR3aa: CASSLAGGNTEAFF

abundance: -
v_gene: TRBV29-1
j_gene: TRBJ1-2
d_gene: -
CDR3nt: TGCAGCGTTGTCCCGACAGGCGAGACCTATGGCTACACCTTC
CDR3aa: CSVVPTGETYGYTF

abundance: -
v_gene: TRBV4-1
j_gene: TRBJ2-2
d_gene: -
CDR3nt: TGCGCCAGCAGCCTAAACCGACTAGCGAACACCGGGGAGCTGTTTTTT
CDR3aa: CASSLNRLANTGELFF

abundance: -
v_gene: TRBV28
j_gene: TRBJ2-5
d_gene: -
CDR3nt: TGTGCCAGCAGTTTAGGGGGCACGGTGGAGACCCAGTACTTC
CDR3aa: CASSLGGTVETQYF

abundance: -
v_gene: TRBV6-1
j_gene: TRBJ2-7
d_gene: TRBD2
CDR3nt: TGTGCCAGCAGTGGAGCGGGAGGGCTCCACGAGCAGTACTTC
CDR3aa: CASSGAGGLHEQYF

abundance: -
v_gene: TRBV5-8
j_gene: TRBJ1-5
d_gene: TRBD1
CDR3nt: TGTGCCAGCAGGTTAAGGGGGCCCAGCAATCAGCCCCAGCATTTT
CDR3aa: CASRLRGPSNQPQHF

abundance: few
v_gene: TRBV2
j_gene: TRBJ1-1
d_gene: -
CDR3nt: TGTGCCAGCAGTGAAGCCCAGGGGCCCAGAACTGAAGCTTTCTTT
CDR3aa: CASSEAQGPRTEAFF

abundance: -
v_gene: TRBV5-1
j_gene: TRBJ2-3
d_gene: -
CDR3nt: TGCGCCAGCAGCCCGGATGGCGGTCGAGGAACAGATACGCAGTATTTT
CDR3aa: CASSPDGGRGTDTQYF

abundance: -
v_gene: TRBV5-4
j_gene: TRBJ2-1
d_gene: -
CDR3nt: TGTGCCAGCAGTCGGAGGACTGTCTCCTACAATGAGCAGTTCTTC
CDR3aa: CASSRRTVSYNEQFF

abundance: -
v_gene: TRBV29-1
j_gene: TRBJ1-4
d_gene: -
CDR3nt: TGCAGCGTTGAAGAGGGGCGCGGGGATGAAAAACTGTTTTTT
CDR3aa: CSVEEGRGDEKLFF

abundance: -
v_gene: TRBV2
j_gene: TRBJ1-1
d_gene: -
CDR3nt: TGTGCCAGCAGTGAAAGGAACAGGGATGCTAAAGCTTTCTTT
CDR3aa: CASSERNRDAKAFF

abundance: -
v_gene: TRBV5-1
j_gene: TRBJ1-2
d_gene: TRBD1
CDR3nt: TGCGCCAGCAGCCCGCGAGACAGGGATGGCTACACCTTC
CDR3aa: CASSPRDRDGYTF

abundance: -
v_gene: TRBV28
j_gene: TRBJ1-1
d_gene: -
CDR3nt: TGTGCCAGCAGTTCGGGGTTGACTGAACTCGAAGCTTTCTTT
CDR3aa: CASSSGLTELEAFF

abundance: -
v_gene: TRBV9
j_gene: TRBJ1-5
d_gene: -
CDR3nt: TGTGCCAGCAGCGTAGGATCAGGGGTGGTTCAGCCCCAGCATTTT
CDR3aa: CASSVGSGVVQPQHF

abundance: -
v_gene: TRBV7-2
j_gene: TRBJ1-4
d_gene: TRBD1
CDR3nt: TGTGCCAGCAGCGCGGACAGGGGAGCCGAAAAACTGTTTTTT
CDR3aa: CASSADRGAEKLFF

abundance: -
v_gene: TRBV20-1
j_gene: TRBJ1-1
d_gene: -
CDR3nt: TGCAGTGCTAGAGGGGCGGGGGCTTTCTTT
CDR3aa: CSARGAGAFF

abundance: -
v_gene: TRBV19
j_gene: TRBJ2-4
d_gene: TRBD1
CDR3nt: TGTGCCAGTAGAAGTACAGGGGTAGCCAAAAACATTCAGTACTTC
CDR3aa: CASRSTGVAKNIQYF

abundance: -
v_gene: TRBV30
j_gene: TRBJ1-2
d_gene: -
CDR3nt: TGTGCCGGGGGAGGGATCGACTATGGCTACACCTTC
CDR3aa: CAGGGIDYGYTF

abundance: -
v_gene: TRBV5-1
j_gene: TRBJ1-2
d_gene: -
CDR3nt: TGCGCCAGCAGCTTGGCCAGTCAGGGTATTGGTGGCGGATACTTC
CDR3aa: CASSLASQGIGGGYF

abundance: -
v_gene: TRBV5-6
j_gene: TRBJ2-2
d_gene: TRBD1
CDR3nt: TGTGCCAGCAGCTTGGGCTTTAGACAGGGGGCCGGGGAGCTGTTTTTT
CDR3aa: CASSLGFRQGAGELFF

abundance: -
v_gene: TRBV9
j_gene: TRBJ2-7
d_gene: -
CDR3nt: TGTGCCAGCAGCGGAGGAAGAAACTCCTACGAGCAGTACTTC
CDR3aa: CASSGGRNSYEQYF

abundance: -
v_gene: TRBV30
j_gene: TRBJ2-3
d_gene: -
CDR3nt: TGTGCCTGGAGCTCATTGGGCCCAGATACGCAGTATTTT
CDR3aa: CAWSSLGPDTQYF

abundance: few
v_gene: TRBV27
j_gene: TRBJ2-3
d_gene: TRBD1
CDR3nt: TGTGCCAGCAGTACCGGGACAGCTAGCACAGATACGCAGTATTTT
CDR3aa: CASSTGTASTDTQYF

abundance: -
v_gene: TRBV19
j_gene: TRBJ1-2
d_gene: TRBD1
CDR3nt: TGTGCCAGTACTCTGGACAGGGAGGACAATGGCTACACCTTC
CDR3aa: CASTLDREDNGYTF

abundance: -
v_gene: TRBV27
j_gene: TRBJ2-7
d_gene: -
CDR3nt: TGTGCCAGCAGTTTATCGAGGGGGGGCTACGAGCAGTACTTC
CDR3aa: CASSLSRGGYEQYF

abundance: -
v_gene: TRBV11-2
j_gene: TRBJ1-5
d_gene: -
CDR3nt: TGTGCCAGCAGCTTAGATGGCAGGGAAGGGCAGCCCCAGCATTTT
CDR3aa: CASSLDGREGQPQHF

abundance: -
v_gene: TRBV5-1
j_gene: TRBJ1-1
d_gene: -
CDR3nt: TGCGCCAGCAGTTCAGGGGCGTGGACTGAAGCTTTCTTT
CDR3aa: CASSSGAWTEAFF

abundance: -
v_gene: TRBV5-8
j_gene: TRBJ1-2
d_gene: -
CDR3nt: TGTGCCAGCAGCTTGCCAGAGGGTTATGGCTACACCTTC
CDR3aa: CASSLPEGYGYTF

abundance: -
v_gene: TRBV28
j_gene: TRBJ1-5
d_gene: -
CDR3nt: TGTGCCAGCAGTCGCGAAATCGTTCAGCCCCAGCATTTT
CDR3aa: CASSREIVQPQHF

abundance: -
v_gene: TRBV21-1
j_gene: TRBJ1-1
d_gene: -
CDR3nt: TGTGCCAGCAGCAAAGAAAGGTTGGGGGGATGGAACACTGAAGCTTTCTTT
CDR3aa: CASSKERLGGWNTEAFF

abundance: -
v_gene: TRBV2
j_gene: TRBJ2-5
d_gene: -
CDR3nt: TGTGCCAGCAGAACGACTGGGGAGACCCAGTACTTC
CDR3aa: CASRTTGETQYF

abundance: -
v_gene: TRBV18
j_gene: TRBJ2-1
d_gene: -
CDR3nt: TGTGCCAGCTCTCCCCGGGACAAGAACCCCGACGAGCAGTTCTTC
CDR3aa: CASSPRDKNPDEQFF

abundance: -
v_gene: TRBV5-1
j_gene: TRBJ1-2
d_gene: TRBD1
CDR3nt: TGCGCCAGCAGCCCCCCGGGACAGGGTAGTTACGCCTTC
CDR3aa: CASSPPGQGSYAF